The present TCR beta chain was sequenced within a study of blood T cells in healthy people across ages. The wider study: For every two T cells, template switching captured about one barcoded beta molecule.

The study recruited healthy Caucasian donors from Russia who were aged roughly 6 to 95. Primers used in a second PCR of about 6 to 11 cycles were a sample-barcoded 5' primer and a J-beta primer mix. Each of the samples gave a minimum of 2.5 million paired-end reads that contained CDR3. In TCRdb, the 5' RACE reads were re-called with MiXCR into one record per CDR3 protein. This sample has around 1,900,000 distinct CDR3 sequences; approximately 39% occur once, and the top ten carry more than 20%. CDR3 size: 15 residues. Looked up from germline, CDR1 is LGHNA and CDR2 is YSLEER. V dropped 1 base and J dropped 2 bases, with 12 bases sitting between them.

Sequenced: blood. The rearrangement uses TRBV4-3 and TRBJ2-7, with D uncertain. The receptor was derived from a human donor in good health. The DNA for the CDR3 is TGCGCCAGCAGCCAAGGTCCAGGCTCAACCTACGAGCAGTACTTC. Amino acid sequence: CASSQGPGSTYEQYF.